The subject of this entry is one T cell receptor beta chain. The nonmyeloablative bone marrow transplants came from related graft donors, with transient mixed chimerism. The sample is drawn from a study of Tregs in tolerant kidney transplant recipients. TCRdb keeps only in-frame clones here, not all; method: immunoSEQ multiplex PCR. The sample has around 61,000 clones, about 87% seen once. V was shortened by 5 bases and J by 3 bases, with 9 bases between the two germline ends. The CDR3 is made up of 13 amino acids. The germline V gene encodes CDR1 SGHTA and CDR2 FQGNSA. This receptor was identified in a human patient who received a combined kidney and bone marrow transplant. Some T cells may have originated in the graft donor. The specimen was CD4+ T cells from blood (PBMCs), collected 6 months after the transplant. This chain joins TRBV7-2 and TRBJ2-3; no reliable D call. As DNA, the CDR3 is TGTGCCAGCAGCCCATTAGCAACAGATACGCAGTATTTT. This encodes CASSPLATDTQYF.